Shown below are 26 T cell receptor beta chains from a single sample sequenced in a study of long-term antiretroviral therapy in people with HIV. Run at survey level, the immunoSEQ assay was version v3.0. Sequenced by immunoSEQ multiplex PCR; TCRdb stores in-frame clones only, minus some. The table lists fewer than 25,000 clones, about 95% of them singletons. The sequences come from unsorted PBMCs, collected more than 4.7 years after starting antiretroviral therapy. These receptors were obtained from a woman aged 50 to 60 with HIV.

J is TRBJ1-1 and V is TRBV5-4; D remains ambiguous. The ends were cut back, 2 bases at V and 1 base at J, with 9 bases in the middle. The CDR3 length is 14 residues. Germline values: CDR1 SGHNT, CDR2 YYREEE (reference sequence). The CDR3 loop reads CASSLGQTNTEAFF. The CDR3 coding sequence is TGTGCCAGCAGCTTAGGTCAGACGAACACTGAAGCTTTCTTT.

The chain recombines TRBV2 with TRBJ2-5; D unclear. This CDR3 has 11 residues. V shed 6 bases and J shed 0 bases, with 2 bases lying between them. In germline, CDR1 is SNHLY, CDR2 FYNNEI. The CDR3 loop reads CASSYQETQYF. For the CDR3, the DNA is TGTGCCAGCAGCTACCAAGAGACCCAGTACTTC.

CDR3 sequence: CASSLAGSGEQYF. The CDR3 DNA is TGTGCCAGCAGCTTAGCCGGGTCGGGGGAGCAGTACTTC. The chain employs TRBV7-9 and TRBJ2-7, with D possibly being TRBD2 (5 bases). The V gene's germline CDR1 is SEHNR and CDR2 FQNEAQ (reference sequence). V lost 0 bases and J lost 7, with 10 bases in between. CDR3 size: 13 residues. The full variable domain, rest sourced from reference TRBV7-9 and TRBJ2-7, is DTGVSQNPRHKITKRGQNVTFRCDPISEHNRLYWYRQTLGQGPEFLTYFQNEAQLEKSRLLSDRFSAERPKGSFSTLEIQRTEQGDSAMYLCASSLAGSGEQYFGPGTRLTVT.

This clone was seen a single time. This chain uses TRBV5-4 with TRBJ2-3; maybe TRBD2 (6 bases). In germline, CDR1 is SGHNT, CDR2 YYREEE (reference sequence). This CDR3 is 13 amino acids long. Trimming took 4 bases from V and 4 from J, leaving 10 bases between them. CDR3 region: CASSRREADTQYF. CDR3 sequence (DNA): TGTGCCAGCAGCCGAAGGGAGGCAGATACGCAGTATTTT.

V gene TRBV11-2 combines with J gene TRBJ2-7; D is unresolved. This CDR3 has 14 amino acids. Germline CDR1 and CDR2: SGHAT and FQNNGV. The V end lost 1 base, the J end lost 1 base, and 8 bases lay between the germline ends. The CDR3 coding sequence is TGTGCCAGCAGCTTAGGCAGGACGTCCTACGAGCAGTACTTC. Amino acids: CASSLGRTSYEQYF. Using reference TRBV11-2 and TRBJ2-7 for the parts outside the CDR3, the full variable domain is EAGVAQSPRYKIIEKRQSVAFWCNPISGHATLYWYQQILGQGPKLLIQFQNNGVVDDSQLPKDRFSAERLKGVDSTLKIQPAKLEDSAVYLCASSLGRTSYEQYFGPGTRLTVT.

The V and J genes are TRBV6-5 and TRBJ2-1; 13 positions match TRBD2. The CDR3 length is 15 residues. CDR1 MNHEY and CDR2 SVGAGI come from the germline V gene. V trimming: 6 bases; J trimming: 10 bases; junction bases outside the gene matches: 9. For the CDR3, the DNA is TGTGCCAGCAGATCGGGACTAGCGGGACCCCAAGAGCAGTTCTTC. Its translation is CASRSGLAGPQEQFF.

The chain combines TRBV5-5 with TRBJ1-2, with 8 bases matching TRBD1. The CDR3 runs 16 residues. The germline V gene encodes CDR1 SGHKS and CDR2 YYEKEE (reference sequence). The J segment lost 2 bases and the V segment lost 0 bases, leaving 6 bases of the junction unmatched. CDR3 sequence: CASSLAQGAWNYGYTF. The CDR3 region has the DNA TGTGCCAGCAGCTTGGCTCAGGGGGCATGGAACTATGGCTACACCTTC.

The J gene is TRBJ2-1, the V gene TRBV5-1; D not certain. Germline CDR1 reads SGHRS; CDR2 reads YFSETQ. V gave up 2 bases and J gave up 4 bases, with 16 bases separating them. CDR3 length: 16 residues. The CDR3 DNA sequence: TGCGCCAGCAGCTTCGGAGCCGTGGGTATATACAATGAGCAGTTCTTC. It encodes CASSFGAVGIYNEQFF. Looking up the rest from reference TRBV5-1 and TRBJ2-1 gives the full variable domain: KAGVTQTPRYLIKTRGQQVTLSCSPISGHRSVSWYQQTPGQGLQFLFEYFSETQRNKGNFPGRFSGRQFSNSRSEMNVSTLELGDSALYLCASSFGAVGIYNEQFFGPGTRLTVL.

The rearrangement uses TRBV15 and TRBJ2-1; 8 bases agree with TRBD2. The V and J ends lost 5 bases and 5 bases, in that order; junction bases with no gene match: 8. Per germline, CDR1 LNHNV and CDR2 YYDKDF (reference sequence). This CDR3 comprises 15 residues. For the CDR3, the DNA is TGTGCCACCAGCTATTTCGGGGGGGATAACAATGAGCAGTTCTTC. It encodes CATSYFGGDNNEQFF.

This chain joins TRBV4-1 and TRBJ1-5; the D is unclear. Germline CDR1 reads MGHRA; CDR2 reads YSYEKL. Trimming removed 0 bases from V and 4 bases from J, with 7 bases in between. CDR3 size: 14 residues. The CDR3 loop reads CASSQEAENQPQHF. The DNA of the CDR3 is TGCGCCAGCAGCCAAGAGGCAGAAAATCAGCCCCAGCATTTT.

This chain connects TRBV5-4 to TRBJ2-1, with no clear D. CDR3 length: 13 amino acids. V was shortened by 1 base and J by 8 bases, with 10 bases between the two germline ends. Germline loops: CDR1 SGHNT, CDR2 YYREEE (reference sequence). The CDR3, as DNA: TGTGCCAGCAGCTTGCGGGCAGTCCATGAGCAGTTCTTC. It specifies CASSLRAVHEQFF.

The V call is TRBV5-1, the J call TRBJ2-2; D ambiguous. Germline V gene sequence: CDR1 SGHRS, CDR2 YFSETQ. Trimming took off 0 bases at V and 2 bases at J, with 17 bases between the two ends. The CDR3 is 18 residues long. The CDR3 DNA reads as TGCGCCAGCAGCTTGGGGGCAGGAACAATGATTAACACCGGGGAGCTGTTTTTT. Protein product: CASSLGAGTMINTGELFF.

The sample holds one count of this clone. The chain couples TRBV6-5 to TRBJ2-5; TRBD1 aligns across 10 bases. The CDR3 spans 15 residues. With V trimmed by 7 bases and J by 0 bases, 5 bases remained unmatched. From germline, CDR1 is MNHEY and CDR2 SVGAGI. This CDR3 reads CASKLGTGDQETQYF. The CDR3 DNA reads TGTGCCAGCAAACTAGGGACAGGGGACCAAGAGACCCAGTACTTC.

The chain employs TRBV7-2 and TRBJ2-3; TRBD2 matches 13 bases. The germline gives CDR1 SGHTA, CDR2 FQGNSA. V lost 10 bases and J lost 5; bases outside the gene matches: 9. The CDR3 is 15 amino acids. CDR3 in amino acids: CATLLAGGRQDTQYF. As DNA, the CDR3 is TGTGCCACTTTACTAGCGGGAGGGCGTCAAGATACGCAGTATTTT. The full variable domain, in which reference TRBV7-2 and TRBJ2-3 provide the parts outside the CDR3, is GAGVSQSPSNKVTEKGKDVELRCDPISGHTALYWYRQSLGQGLEFLIYFQGNSAPDKSGLPSDRFSAERTGGSVSTLTIQRTQQEDSAVYLCATLLAGGRQDTQYFGPGTRLTVL.

V is TRBV28 and J is TRBJ2-7; 15 bases match TRBD2. Germline V gives CDR1 MDHEN, CDR2 SYDVKM. V shed 4 bases and J 4 bases; nucleotides not matched to a gene: 5. The CDR3 totals 16 residues. CDR3: CASSSPGTSGRYEQYF. Here the CDR3 DNA reads TGTGCCAGCAGTTCGCCCGGGACTAGCGGGAGGTACGAGCAGTACTTC. Using reference TRBV28 and TRBJ2-7 for the parts outside the CDR3, the full variable domain is DVKVTQSSRYLVKRTGEKVFLECVQDMDHENMFWYRQDPGLGLRLIYFSYDVKMKEKGDIPEGYSVSREKKERFSLILESASTNQTSMYLCASSSPGTSGRYEQYFGPGTRLTVT.

This clone showed up just once. The V call is TRBV5-4, the J call TRBJ2-3, with no clear D. CDR1 is SGHNT and CDR2 is YYREEE in the germline V gene (reference sequence). V was clipped by 4 bases and J by 1 base, with 13 bases between them. The CDR3 spans 15 residues. Here the CDR3 DNA reads TGTGCCAGCAGCCCGTCTTGGAGCGGCACAGATACGCAGTATTTT. It is translated as CASSPSWSGTDTQYF.

V gene TRBV29-1 combines with J gene TRBJ2-1; tentative D call: TRBD2 (5 bases). V shed 2 bases and J shed 7 bases, with 15 bases lying between them. The germline V gene has CDR1 SQVTM and CDR2 ANQGSEA. The CDR3 has 14 amino acids. The CDR3 nucleotides read TGCAGCGTTGAACGGGATCTTGGATGGAATGAGCAGTTCTTC. This gives the protein CSVERDLGWNEQFF.

This rearrangement joins TRBV5-1 to TRBJ2-2; TRBD2 matches at 8 bases. Trimming cost V 0 bases and J 4 bases; bases outside gene matches: 5. The CDR3 extends over 16 amino acids. Germline CDR1 is SGHRS and CDR2 is YFSETQ. The CDR3 coding sequence is TGCGCCAGCAGCTTGGAGGGTAGCGGGATCACCGGGGAGCTGTTTTTT. Its translation is CASSLEGSGITGELFF.

This clone was detected only once. This chain uses TRBV13 with TRBJ2-3, with D uncertain. Germline values: CDR1 PRHDT, CDR2 FYEKMQ (reference sequence). Trimming took 7 bases from V and 0 from J, leaving 8 bases between them. The CDR3 totals 13 residues. CDR3: CASTSPSTDTQYF. Written as DNA, the CDR3 is TGTGCCAGCACCAGCCCTAGCACAGATACGCAGTATTTT.

This chain uses TRBV27 with TRBJ1-4; D may be TRBD1 (6 bases). Germline CDR1 is MNHEY and CDR2 is SMNVEV (reference sequence). V shed 2 bases and J shed 3 bases, with 16 bases lying between them. The CDR3 has 17 amino acids. The CDR3 reads CASSLEGGNVANEKLFF. The DNA for the CDR3 is TGTGCCAGCAGTTTAGAAGGGGGAAATGTAGCTAATGAAAAACTGTTTTTT.

This clone was detected once. The V gene is TRBV7-6, the J gene TRBJ2-3, with D tentatively TRBD1 (5 bases). V lost 7 bases, J lost 0 bases, and 11 bases lay in between. Germline V gives CDR1 SGHVS, CDR2 FNYEAQ. The CDR3 is made up of 14 amino acids. CDR3: CASTQAPSTDTQYF. CDR3 DNA: TGTGCCAGCACACAGGCTCCGAGCACAGATACGCAGTATTTT.

The gene calls are TRBV7-9 and TRBJ2-7, with 7 positions matching TRBD1. Germline V gene sequence: CDR1 SEHNR, CDR2 FQNEAQ (reference sequence). CDR3 length: 13 amino acids. Trimming cost V 5 bases and J 1 base; bases outside gene matches: 2. Here the CDR3 DNA reads TGTGCCAGCAGCCTCAGGGGGTCCTACGAGCAGTACTTC. Protein sequence: CASSLRGSYEQYF. The whole variable domain, filled in from reference TRBV7-9 and TRBJ2-7, reads DTGVSQNPRHKITKRGQNVTFRCDPISEHNRLYWYRQTLGQGPEFLTYFQNEAQLEKSRLLSDRFSAERPKGSFSTLEIQRTEQGDSAMYLCASSLRGSYEQYFGPGTRLTVT.

CDR3 coding DNA: TGTGCCAGCACAATAGGGGGGGGGCTTGGCAATCAGCCCCAGCATTTT. Encoded protein: CASTIGGGLGNQPQHF. The rearrangement joins TRBV27 to TRBJ1-5; tentatively, D is TRBD1 (6 bases). The CDR3 totals 16 residues. The germline CDR1 and CDR2 sequences are MNHEY and SMNVEV (reference sequence). The V end lost 7 bases, the J end lost 2 bases, and 18 bases lay between the germline ends.

The V and J genes are TRBV7-6 and TRBJ2-1; no clear D. CDR1 is SGHVS and CDR2 is FNYEAQ in the germline V gene. This CDR3 comprises 15 residues. V was clipped by 5 bases and J by 6 bases, with 17 bases between them. Here the CDR3 reads CASSQDLSSGNEQFF. CDR3 coding DNA: TGTGCCAGCAGCCAGGACCTTAGCTCTGGCAATGAGCAGTTCTTC.

The chain links TRBV2 to TRBJ2-6; D possibly corresponds to TRBD1 (5 bases). Germline V gives CDR1 SNHLY, CDR2 FYNNEI. V lost 3 bases to trimming and J lost 3 bases, with 9 bases between them. The CDR3 length is 15 residues. CDR3 sequence (DNA): TGTGCCAGCAGTGACCAGGGTCTTGGGGCCAACGTCCTGACTTTC. Translation: CASSDQGLGANVLTF.

The V gene is TRBV7-2, the J gene TRBJ1-3, with D possibly matching TRBD1 (5 bases). CDR1 is SGHTA and CDR2 is FQGNSA in the germline V gene. The length of the CDR3 is 15 residues. Trimming stripped 2 bases from V and 6 bases from J, with 14 bases between. The CDR3 bases are TGTGCCAGCAGCTTACTCGTCGGTGGACAAAACACCATATATTTT. Translation: CASSLLVGGQNTIYF.